A single sample gave rise to the 23 T cell receptor beta chains below, sequenced in a study of T cells in Graves' hyperthyroidism and ophthalmopathy. Template material for amplifying TCR beta CDR3 regions consisted of RNA transcripts. HTBI primers drove first-round RT-PCR of the TCR CDR3. Using its own MiXCR run on the multiplex PCR reads, TCRdb lists one record per CDR3 protein. The sample has 640,000 or so distinct CDR3 sequences, over 12% seen once. Sequencing input: blood. The receptors originated from a young woman with Graves' ophthalmopathy.

This clonotype was found many times. This chain joins TRBV7-9 and TRBJ2-7; TRBD2 agrees at 15 bases. J gave up 5 bases and V 4 bases, and 3 bases lay outside the gene matches. Per the germline V gene, CDR1 is SEHNR and CDR2 is FQNEAQ (reference sequence). The CDR3 consists of 15 residues. Here the CDR3 DNA reads TGTGCCAGCAGCTACGGGACTAGCGGGAGGAACGAGCAGTACTTC. Translated: CASSYGTSGRNEQYF.

The chain combines TRBV2 with TRBJ2-7; D might be TRBD1 or TRBD2, each matching 5 bases. Germline V gene sequence: CDR1 SNHLY, CDR2 FYNNEI. The CDR3 has 14 residues. V was clipped by 4 bases and J by 5 bases, with 15 bases between them. The CDR3 here is CASSGTGRSHEQYF. The DNA for the CDR3 is TGTGCCAGCAGTGGAACGGGACGGTCCCACGAGCAGTACTTC.

Many counts were recorded for this clonotype. V gene TRBV30 combines with J gene TRBJ1-5, with D unclear. The CDR3 totals 14 residues. CDR1 is GTSNPN, CDR2 SVGIG, per germline (reference sequence). The V gene lost 0 bases and the J gene lost 3 bases, with 9 bases spanning the gap. CDR3 amino acids: CAWSVGALNQPQHF. Here the CDR3 DNA reads TGTGCCTGGAGTGTTGGAGCCCTCAATCAGCCCCAGCATTTT.

This clonotype was recorded many times. The chain carries TRBV28 and TRBJ1-1; 8 positions match TRBD1. The junction had 3 bases not matched to a gene; V was cut back by 9 bases and J by 0 bases. The CDR3 length is 13 residues. The germline gives CDR1 MDHEN, CDR2 SYDVKM. The CDR3 spells CARGTGMNTEAFF. CDR3 nucleotides: TGTGCCAGGGGGACAGGCATGAACACTGAAGCTTTCTTT.

This clonotype was counted between two and nine times. The rearrangement uses TRBV6-1 and TRBJ2-6; a weak D match, TRBD2 (5 bases). V shed 9 bases and J shed 0 bases, with 21 bases lying between them. The CDR3 consists of 18 residues. Germline V CDR1 and CDR2: MNHNS, SASEGT. The CDR3 nucleotides read TGTGCCAGTGTACGGGATAACAGCCGCTTCTCTGGGGCCAACGTCCTGACTTTC. Residues: CASVRDNSRFSGANVLTF.

This clonotype was observed at least ten times. The chain has TRBV12-3 or TRBV12-4 and TRBJ2-6; D is unresolved. V dropped 1 base and J dropped 0 bases, with 4 bases sitting between them. This CDR3 is built from 15 residues. CDR3 residues: CASSLGVSGANVLTF. The CDR3 DNA is TGTGCCAGCAGTTTAGGTGTCTCTGGGGCCAACGTCCTGACTTTC.

This clonotype was counted many times. The V call is TRBV30, the J call TRBJ2-2; no firm D call. Germline CDR1 reads GTSNPN; CDR2 reads SVGIG (reference sequence). The CDR3 covers 13 residues. V lost 2 bases and J lost 4, with 8 bases in between. The CDR3 DNA sequence: TGTGCCTGGAGTACGGCACGCACCGGGGAGCTGTTTTTT. Amino acid sequence: CAWSTARTGELFF.

This clonotype came up many times. The chain has TRBV3-1 and TRBJ2-5, with 11 bases identical to TRBD2. The CDR3 consists of 16 residues. V gave up 4 bases and J gave up 1 base; unmatched junction bases: 5. In germline, CDR1 is LGHDT, CDR2 YNNKEL (reference sequence). CDR3 residues: CASSLAGGSTQETQYF. In DNA form, the CDR3 reads TGTGCCAGCAGCCTAGCGGGAGGGTCTACCCAAGAGACCCAGTACTTC.

The sample holds many counts of this clonotype. This sequence joins TRBV27 and TRBJ2-1; 10 bases fit TRBD2. Trimming removed 6 bases from V and 4 bases from J; junction bases left unmatched: 9. Germline assignment: CDR1 MNHEY and CDR2 SMNVEV (reference sequence). This CDR3 has 16 residues. CDR3 region: CASRQLAGREYNEQFF. The CDR3 bases are TGTGCCAGCAGACAACTAGCGGGAAGGGAATACAATGAGCAGTTCTTC.

This clonotype was counted many times. The genes are TRBV6-2 or TRBV6-3 and TRBJ2-7; TRBD2 is a possible D gene (6 bases). V was shortened by 6 bases and J by 4 bases, with 13 bases between the two germline ends. The CDR3 is 13 residues long. Germline CDR1 is MNHEY and CDR2 is SVGEGT. Here the CDR3 DNA reads TGTGCCAGCAGCTCACTTCTAGCGTACGAGCAGTACTTC. This encodes CASSSLLAYEQYF.

The V gene is TRBV4-2, the J gene TRBJ2-7, with TRBD1 matching 10 bases. V trimming: 0 bases; J trimming: 2 bases; junction bases outside the gene matches: 1. Germline lookup yields CDR1 LGHNA and CDR2 YNFKEQ. This CDR3 comprises 15 residues. This CDR3 reads CASSQEGQGTYEQYF. The DNA of the CDR3 is TGTGCCAGCAGCCAAGAGGGACAGGGGACCTACGAGCAGTACTTC.

There are many counts of this clonotype. J is TRBJ2-7 and V is TRBV19; possible D gene TRBD1, 6 bases. V lost 10 bases, J lost 4 bases, and 17 bases lay in between. The CDR3 loop spans 13 amino acids. Per the germline V gene, CDR1 is LNHDA and CDR2 is SQIVND (reference sequence). The CDR3 loop reads CATSRTVSYEQYF. For the CDR3, the DNA is TGTGCCACCTCTCGGACAGTATCTTACGAGCAGTACTTC.

This chain joins TRBV7-9 and TRBJ1-2, with D maybe TRBD1 (5 bases). The germline V gene has CDR1 SEHNR and CDR2 FQNEAQ (reference sequence). This CDR3 is 12 amino acids long. V lost 3 bases to trimming and J lost 12 bases, with 14 bases between them. The CDR3 protein is CASSLGDSWDTF. CDR3 DNA sequence: TGTGCCAGCAGCTTGGGGGACTCCTGGGACACCTTC.

The sample holds many counts of this clonotype. The chain has TRBV7-4 and TRBJ1-5, with D maybe TRBD1 (6 bases). Germline V lookup: CDR1 SGHVT, CDR2 SQSDAQ. Trimming removed 2 bases at V and 5 bases at J, with 25 bases between. The CDR3 runs to 19 residues. The chain's CDR3 is CASSLPRAGPSGGHQPQHF. The CDR3, as DNA: TGTGCCAGCAGCTTACCGAGGGCCGGACCCTCTGGGGGCCATCAGCCCCAGCATTTT.

This chain uses TRBV12-3 or TRBV12-4 with TRBJ2-2; 8 bases align to TRBD1. This CDR3 has 16 residues. Trimming at V came to 2 bases and at J to 7 bases, leaving 9 bases not matched to a gene. CDR3 region: CASSLMWTGRFGELFF. CDR3 DNA: TGTGCCAGCAGTTTAATGTGGACAGGGCGTTTCGGGGAGCTGTTTTTT.

This clonotype appeared a few times. This chain uses TRBV19 with TRBJ2-3; 7 bases map to TRBD1. In germline, CDR1 is LNHDA, CDR2 SQIVND (reference sequence). V was pared by 5 bases and J by 0 bases, with 11 bases of the junction left unmatched. This CDR3 spans 17 amino acids. CDR3 nucleotide sequence: TGTGCCAGTAGTGGGGACAGAGCTCTGACTAGCACAGATACGCAGTATTTT. It encodes CASSGDRALTSTDTQYF.

The chain carries TRBV20-1 and TRBJ2-1, with TRBD2 matching 10 bases. The J segment lost 6 bases and the V segment lost 3 bases, leaving 11 bases of the junction unmatched. The CDR3 spans 16 residues. Per germline, CDR1 DFQATT and CDR2 SNEGSKA (reference sequence). DNA for the CDR3: TGCAGTGCTAGTATAGCGGGAGGACGGATGTGCAATGAGCAGTTCTTC. It is translated as CSASIAGGRMCNEQFF.

The rearrangement uses TRBV4-3 and TRBJ2-1, with D tentatively TRBD2 (5 bases). Germline V lookup: CDR1 LGHNA, CDR2 YSLEER. V gave up 4 bases and J gave up 8 bases, with 12 bases separating them. CDR3 size: 13 residues. The CDR3 here is CASSPTRRHEQFF. The CDR3, as DNA: TGCGCCAGCAGCCCTACTAGGAGGCATGAGCAGTTCTTC.

This clonotype was picked up many times. The CDR3 is CASSLGTGGADTQYF. The CDR3 coding sequence is TGTGCCAGCTCACTCGGGACAGGGGGCGCAGATACGCAGTATTTT. The V call is TRBV18, the J call TRBJ2-3; TRBD1 agrees at 12 bases. V gave up 4 bases and J gave up 4 bases; unmatched junction bases: 3. The CDR3 runs 15 residues. Looked up from germline, CDR1 is KGHSH and CDR2 is LQKENI.

This clonotype has a count of ten or more. The chain employs TRBV12-3 or TRBV12-4 and TRBJ2-7; D is undetermined. V gave up 7 bases and J gave up 2 bases, with 15 bases separating them. This CDR3 is built from 14 residues. The CDR3 nucleotides read TGTGCCAGCAAGGAGACCAGCCGCCCCTACGAGCAGTACTTC. It translates to CASKETSRPYEQYF.

There are many counts of this clonotype. The chain joins TRBV6-1 to TRBJ2-3; D remains unclear. The CDR3 covers 15 residues. From germline, CDR1 is MNHNS and CDR2 SASEGT. Trimming cost V 5 bases and J 0 bases, with 12 bases left between them. Written as DNA, the CDR3 is TGTGCCAGCAGTAGAAGTTACCCTAGCACAGATACGCAGTATTTT. Protein product: CASSRSYPSTDTQYF.

This clonotype turned up a few times. The chain employs TRBV4-2 and TRBJ2-2; 7 nucleotides match TRBD1. Germline lookup yields CDR1 LGHNA and CDR2 YNFKEQ. The CDR3 has 16 amino acids. After removal of 0 bases from V and 5 bases from J, the junction contained 6 bases not matched to a gene. The CDR3 sequence is CASSQETGWGTGELFF. For the CDR3, the DNA is TGTGCCAGCAGCCAAGAGACAGGGTGGGGGACCGGGGAGCTGTTTTTT.

This clonotype has ten or more counts. The chain joins TRBV7-8 to TRBJ1-5, with TRBD1 matching over 9 bases. CDR1 is SGHVS and CDR2 is FQNEAQ in the germline V gene. J lost 4 bases, V lost 1 base, and 2 bases had no gene match. The CDR3 has 15 residues. The CDR3 DNA reads as TGTGCCAGCAGCTTAGAGACAGGGGGAAATCAGCCCCAGCATTTT. It yields the protein CASSLETGGNQPQHF.